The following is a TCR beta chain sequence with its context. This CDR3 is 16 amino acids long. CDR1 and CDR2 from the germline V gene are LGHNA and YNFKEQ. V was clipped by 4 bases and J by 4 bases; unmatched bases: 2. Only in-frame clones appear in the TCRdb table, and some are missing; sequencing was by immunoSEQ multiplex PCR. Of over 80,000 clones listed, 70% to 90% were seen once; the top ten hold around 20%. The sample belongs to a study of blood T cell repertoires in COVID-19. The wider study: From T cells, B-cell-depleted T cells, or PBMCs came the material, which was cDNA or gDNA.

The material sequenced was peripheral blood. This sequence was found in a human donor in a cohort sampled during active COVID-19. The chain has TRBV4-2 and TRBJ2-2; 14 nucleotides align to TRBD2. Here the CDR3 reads CASSPGLAGATGELFF. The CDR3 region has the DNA TGTGCCAGCAGCCCGGGACTAGCGGGAGCCACCGGGGAGCTGTTTTTT.